The 14 T cell receptor beta chains below all came from one sample that was sequenced in a study of response to subunit inactivated influenza vaccine. TCRdb re-called the RT-PCR reads with MiXCR, one entry per CDR3 protein. The top ten hold roughly 12% of the sample, which has about half a million distinct CDR3 sequences, about a tenth seen once. The sample in question was PBMCs from blood, obtained 40 to 50 days after vaccination. These TCRs come from a man in his fifties who received an inactivated influenza vaccine.

This clonotype has a handful of counts. This chain uses TRBV5-1 with TRBJ2-1; D gene uncertain. This CDR3 is 14 amino acids long. V lost 4 bases and J lost 5, with 13 bases in between. Germline V gene lookup returns CDR1 SGHRS and CDR2 YFSETQ. The CDR3 DNA sequence: TGCGCCAGCAGCCACCGGACGGTCAACAATGAGCAGTTCTTC. Protein: CASSHRTVNNEQFF.

The J gene is TRBJ1-1, the V gene TRBV4-3; D unclear. Trimming cost V 0 bases and J 1 base, with 12 bases left between them. The germline CDR1 and CDR2 sequences are LGHNA and YSLEER. CDR3 length: 16 amino acids. In nucleotides, the CDR3 is TGCGCCAGCAGCCAAGATTGGCTGACGGAGAACACTGAAGCTTTCTTT. Residues: CASSQDWLTENTEAFF.

This chain connects TRBV24-1 to TRBJ2-1; D not resolved. CDR3 length: 16 amino acids. V gave up 3 bases and J gave up 0 bases, with 11 bases separating them. Germline V lookup: CDR1 KGHDR, CDR2 SFDVKD. CDR3 sequence: CATSDLRTFSYNEQFF. CDR3 sequence (DNA): TGTGCCACCAGTGATCTCCGTACATTCTCCTACAATGAGCAGTTCTTC.

This clonotype has only one observation. V usage is TRBV7-2 and J usage is TRBJ1-5; maybe TRBD1 (6 bases). Trimming pared 1 base from V and 4 bases from J, leaving 11 bases between. CDR3 length: 15 residues. Germline V gene lookup returns CDR1 SGHTA and CDR2 FQGNSA. The CDR3 nucleotides read TGTGCCAGCAGCTTAGGCAGGGGAGTAAATCAGCCCCAGCATTTT. It yields the protein CASSLGRGVNQPQHF.

The chain links TRBV5-1 to TRBJ1-4; D may be TRBD1 (5 bases). The CDR3 is 16 amino acids. The V gene's germline CDR1 is SGHRS and CDR2 YFSETQ. V gave up 10 bases and J gave up 7 bases, with 26 bases separating them. CDR3 region: CAASGWAPQEGEKLFF. The CDR3 DNA is TGCGCCGCCTCAGGGTGGGCCCCACAAGAGGGTGAAAAACTGTTTTTT.

The chain is built from TRBV2 and TRBJ2-7; TRBD1 matches at 7 bases. J lost 12 bases, V lost 4 bases, and 9 bases had no gene match. The CDR3 length is 12 residues. Germline V gene sequence: CDR1 SNHLY, CDR2 FYNNEI. CDR3 nucleotides: TGTGCCAGCAGTGGACAGGGTTTCATGGGGTACTTC. Translated, it gives CASSGQGFMGYF.

In this sample, this clonotype turned up a few times. The gene calls are TRBV12-3 or TRBV12-4 and TRBJ2-1; D not certain. The V and J ends lost 11 bases and 0 bases respectively, with 14 bases between them. The CDR3 covers 14 residues. The CDR3 nucleotides are TGTGCCCAAGCGCGGTCGAGCTCCTACAATGAGCAGTTCTTC. It specifies CAQARSSSYNEQFF.

V is TRBV7-3 and J is TRBJ2-3, with no clear D. This CDR3 is built from 13 residues. Trimming pared 6 bases from V and 6 bases from J, leaving 13 bases between. Germline CDR1 and CDR2: SGHTA and FQGTGA. The chain's CDR3 is CASSTHLRDTQYF. As DNA, the CDR3 is TGTGCCAGCAGTACCCACCTCCGGGATACGCAGTATTTT.

This clonotype turned up a few times. The chain links TRBV6-1 to TRBJ2-1; D unclear. This CDR3 contains 12 residues. Trimming took off 4 bases at V and 5 bases at J, with 6 bases between the two ends. Germline values: CDR1 MNHNS, CDR2 SASEGT. CDR3 nucleotide sequence: TGTGCCAGCAGTGGTTCCAACAATGAGCAGTTCTTC. Its protein product is CASSGSNNEQFF.

In its sample, this clonotype was seen many times. The J gene is TRBJ2-6, the V gene TRBV20-1; D perhaps matches TRBD2 (6 bases). The V gene lost 1 base and the J gene lost 0 bases, with 10 bases spanning the gap. Germline CDR1 and CDR2: DFQATT and SNEGSKA (reference sequence). This CDR3 contains 16 residues. The CDR3 DNA reads as TGCAGTGCTAGAGCCTGGGGGGACTCTGGGGCCAACGTCCTGACTTTC. Its protein is CSARAWGDSGANVLTF.

This clonotype was detected ten times or more. V usage is TRBV5-1 and J usage is TRBJ2-7; TRBD2 matches 7 bases. Looked up from germline, CDR1 is SGHRS and CDR2 is YFSETQ. V was clipped by 4 bases and J by 3 bases; unmatched bases: 10. The CDR3 runs 15 residues. This CDR3 reads CASSRTSPDLYEQYF. CDR3 bases: TGCGCCAGCAGCCGGACTAGTCCTGACCTCTACGAGCAGTACTTC.

V is TRBV13 and J is TRBJ2-1, with TRBD1 matching over 8 bases. The V gene's germline CDR1 is PRHDT and CDR2 FYEKMQ (reference sequence). The CDR3 is 15 amino acids. The V and J ends lost 5 bases and 2 bases, in that order; junction bases with no gene match: 5. The CDR3, as DNA: TGTGCCAGCAGCACCCGACAGGGGCCCTACAATGAGCAGTTCTTC. Residues: CASSTRQGPYNEQFF.

This clonotype was detected a few times. The chain links TRBV19 to TRBJ2-1; D gene uncertain. V was pared by 5 bases and J by 8 bases, with 7 bases between. CDR3 size: 11 residues. The germline V gene encodes CDR1 LNHDA and CDR2 SQIVND (reference sequence). The CDR3, as DNA: TGTGCCAGTAGTTCAGGCGATGAGCAGTTCTTC. It is translated as CASSSGDEQFF.

The V gene is TRBV20-1, the J gene TRBJ2-1, with TRBD2 matching over 11 bases. Germline CDR1 and CDR2: DFQATT and SNEGSKA (reference sequence). The V gene end was trimmed by 0 bases and the J gene end by 7 bases; junction bases not matched to a gene: 11. This CDR3 has 17 amino acids. The CDR3 spells CSARDTSGGKAINEQFF. The CDR3 region has the DNA TGCAGTGCTAGAGATACTAGCGGGGGTAAGGCTATAAATGAGCAGTTCTTC.